The text below deals with one T cell receptor (beta chain). Its antigen remains unknown. The record originates from a study of cytomegalovirus exposure and HLA in healthy donors. Whole-study results and caveats: For most TCR sequences rarity was the rule, although some public TCRs occurred in many donors. The study designated 150 or so TCR beta chains cytomegalovirus-associated.

Profiled with immunoSEQ multiplex PCR; TCRdb holds only in-frame clones, not every one. The sample records about 330,000 clones, 86% being singletons. Sequencing was done on a sample of PBMCs. This clonotype originated in a young woman in good health and CMV-seronegative.

CDR3 sequence reads: CASSLPGTISYEQYF. DNA of the CDR3: TGTGCCAGCAGTCTCCCCGGGACAATTTCCTACGAGCAGTACTTC. The chain recombines TRBV28 with TRBJ2-7, with D tentatively TRBD1 (6 bases). The V gene lost 5 bases and the J gene lost 1 base, with 15 bases spanning the gap. Germline V gene lookup returns CDR1 MDHEN and CDR2 SYDVKM. CDR3 length equals 15 residues. Together with reference TRBV28 and TRBJ2-7, the CDR3 gives the full variable domain: DVKVTQSSRYLVKRTGEKVFLECVQDMDHENMFWYRQDPGLGLRLIYFSYDVKMKEKGDIPEGYSVSREKKERFSLILESASTNQTSMYLCASSLPGTISYEQYFGPGTRLTVT.